What follows are 19 T cell receptor beta chains derived from one specimen sequenced in a study of T cells in Graves' hyperthyroidism and ophthalmopathy. Authors of the study amplified TCR beta CDR3 regions from RNA transcripts. An initial round of RT-PCR targeting the TCR CDR3 relied on the HTBI primer set. TCRdb recomputed calls from the multiplex PCR reads with MiXCR, one row per CDR3 protein. The sample holds over 450,000 distinct CDR3 sequences, approximately 17% seen once. Sequencing was performed on blood. The receptors shown here come from a young woman with Graves' ophthalmopathy.

This clonotype was observed many times. This chain joins TRBV7-3 and TRBJ2-1; 7 nucleotides line up with TRBD2. The trim removed 1 base at V and 7 bases at J, leaving 7 bases unmatched. The CDR3 extends over 15 amino acids. Looked up from germline, CDR1 is SGHTA and CDR2 is FQGTGA. In DNA form, the CDR3 reads TGTGCCAGCAGCTTAATTGGGGGAGGGCCGAATGAGCAGTTCTTC. This sequence encodes CASSLIGGGPNEQFF.

At least ten counts were recorded for this clonotype. The rearrangement links TRBV10-3 to TRBJ2-5, with D perhaps TRBD1 (7 bases). The CDR3 spans 14 residues. Germline CDR1 and CDR2: ENHRY and SYGVKD. V lost 4 bases to trimming and J lost 0 bases, with 9 bases between them. CDR3 loop: CAISAGGNQETQYF. CDR3 bases: TGTGCCATCAGTGCAGGGGGGAACCAAGAGACCCAGTACTTC.

There are a few counts of this clonotype. This chain uses TRBV19 with TRBJ1-1; 11 positions match TRBD1. CDR1 is LNHDA, CDR2 SQIVND, per germline (reference sequence). The CDR3 length is 16 residues. With 3 bases clipped from V and 4 bases from J, the junction kept 7 bases outside the gene matches. The CDR3 region is CASSIIKGQGGTEAFF. The CDR3 DNA reads as TGTGCCAGTAGTATCATTAAGGGACAGGGGGGCACTGAAGCTTTCTTT. The full variable domain, with the rest looked up from reference TRBV19 and TRBJ1-1, is DGGITQSPKYLFRKEGQNVTLSCEQNLNHDAMYWYRQDPGQGLRLIYYSQIVNDFQKGDIAEGYSVSREKKESFPLTVTSAQKNPTAFYLCASSIIKGQGGTEAFFGQGTRLTVV.

The chain is built from TRBV9 and TRBJ2-1; 7 bases map to TRBD2. V was pared by 3 bases and J by 3 bases, with 12 bases of the junction left unmatched. CDR1 is SGDLS, CDR2 YYNGEE, per germline. There are 17 residues in the CDR3. CDR3 in DNA: TGTGCCAGCAGCGCACTTGGGGGGGGAGATGACTACAATGAGCAGTTCTTC. As protein: CASSALGGGDDYNEQFF.

The chain employs TRBV7-8 and TRBJ1-4; maybe TRBD1 (5 bases). The CDR3 has 12 residues. V lost 5 bases and J 10 bases, leaving 11 bases between the germline ends. Germline V gene sequence: CDR1 SGHVS, CDR2 FQNEAQ. In DNA form, the CDR3 reads TGTGCCAGCAGCGACGGGGACTCAAAACTGTTTTTT. Its protein is CASSDGDSKLFF. The complete variable domain, with remaining parts taken from reference TRBV7-8 and TRBJ1-4, reads GAGVSQSPRYKVAKRGQDVALRCDPISGHVSLFWYQQALGQGPEFLTYFQNEAQLDKSGLPSDRFFAERPEGSVSTLKIQRTQQEDSAVYLCASSDGDSKLFFGSGTQLSVL.

This clonotype came up many times. The rearrangement uses TRBV14 and TRBJ1-2, with 8 bases aligning to TRBD1. V lost 3 bases to trimming and J lost 7 bases; unmatched junction nucleotides: 4. The CDR3 extends over 13 amino acids. Germline lookup yields CDR1 SGHDN and CDR2 FVKESK. CDR3 DNA sequence: TGTGCCAGCAGCCACGCAGGGGGCTCTGGCTACACCTTC. Translation: CASSHAGGSGYTF.

This clonotype was counted ten times or more. V and J are TRBV7-8 and TRBJ2-5; tentatively, D is TRBD1 (6 bases). This CDR3 spans 13 amino acids. Trimming shortened V by 5 bases and J by 1 base, and 8 bases separated the two germline ends. CDR1 and CDR2 (germline): SGHVS, FQNEAQ. DNA for the CDR3: TGTGCCAGCAGCCGGGACACCCAAGAGACCCAGTACTTC. Translating gives CASSRDTQETQYF.

This clonotype was counted many times. The J gene is TRBJ2-4, the V gene TRBV28, with 8 bases fitting TRBD1. This CDR3 comprises 17 residues. Germline trimming cut 2 bases from V and 0 bases from J; bases unmatched to any gene: 6. Per the germline V gene, CDR1 is MDHEN and CDR2 is SYDVKM. The CDR3 DNA follows: TGTGCCAGCAGTTTAACGGGACAGGCTTTAGCCAAAAACATTCAGTACTTC. Amino acids: CASSLTGQALAKNIQYF.

There are a few counts of this clonotype. This sequence joins TRBV20-1 and TRBJ2-3; TRBD1 matches at 8 bases. The CDR3 is 15 residues long. After removal of 3 bases from V and 5 bases from J, the junction contained 10 bases not matched to a gene. Per the germline V gene, CDR1 is DFQATT and CDR2 is SNEGSKA (reference sequence). CDR3 amino acids: CSARSPQGARDTQYF. The CDR3 DNA reads TGCAGTGCTAGGAGCCCGCAGGGGGCGAGAGATACGCAGTATTTT.

This clonotype has just a few counts. This rearrangement joins TRBV6-1 to TRBJ2-2; 10 bases are a match to TRBD2. Germline V gene data show CDR1 as MNHNS and CDR2 as SASEGT. This CDR3 comprises 16 residues. V gave up 10 bases and J gave up 1 base; unmatched junction bases: 9. In nucleotides, the CDR3 is TGTGCCACGGCAAAGCTAGCGGGGGAGAACACCGGGGAGCTGTTTTTT. Translating gives CATAKLAGENTGELFF.

The rearrangement uses TRBV20-1 and TRBJ2-7; 14 positions agree with TRBD2. The CDR3 spans 18 residues. CDR1 DFQATT and CDR2 SNEGSKA come from the germline V gene (reference sequence). The V and J ends lost 4 bases and 3 bases, in that order; junction bases with no gene match: 14. Here the CDR3 DNA reads TGCAGTGCTACAATTACACCGGGACTAGCGGGAGACGGCTACGAGCAGTACTTC. The encoded protein is CSATITPGLAGDGYEQYF.

The chain employs TRBV6-1 and TRBJ1-5; tentatively, D is TRBD1 (5 bases). From germline, CDR1 is MNHNS and CDR2 SASEGT. The CDR3 contains 16 residues. Trimming removed 5 bases at V and 1 base at J, with 15 bases between. In DNA, the CDR3 is TGTGCCAGCAGTTTGTCCCGGGGCAACAGCAATCAGCCCCAGCATTTT. It encodes CASSLSRGNSNQPQHF.

This clonotype was counted a few times. The chain couples TRBV28 to TRBJ1-2; TRBD1 matches at 7 bases. Per the germline V gene, CDR1 is MDHEN and CDR2 is SYDVKM. The CDR3 consists of 16 residues. J gave up 5 bases and V 6 bases, and 15 bases lay outside the gene matches. In DNA, the CDR3 is TGTGCCAGCAGCCCTAGCTCTGGGACAGCAAGATATGGCTACACCTTC. Translated, it gives CASSPSSGTARYGYTF.

This clonotype showed up many times. CDR3 protein: CSARVAGPADTQYF. The CDR3 DNA sequence: TGCAGTGCTAGAGTGGCGGGGCCGGCAGATACGCAGTATTTT. The rearrangement uses TRBV20-1 and TRBJ2-3, with a tentative D call TRBD2 (6 bases). This CDR3 has 14 residues. The V end was cut by 1 base, the J end by 4 bases, with 12 bases between. The germline V gene has CDR1 DFQATT and CDR2 SNEGSKA (reference sequence).

This clonotype has a single count. This chain uses TRBV7-6 with TRBJ2-2, with 9 bases matching TRBD1. The germline CDR1 and CDR2 sequences are SGHVS and FNYEAQ. The CDR3 contains 16 residues. V lost 0 bases to trimming and J lost 5 bases; unmatched junction nucleotides: 4. CDR3 amino acids: CASSLAPGQGTGELFF. The CDR3 DNA follows: TGTGCCAGCAGCTTAGCCCCGGGACAGGGTACCGGGGAGCTGTTTTTT.

This clonotype has a handful of counts. The chain's CDR3 is CASTTPRGQDVFDYGYTF. CDR3 coding DNA: TGTGCCAGCACGACCCCGAGGGGACAGGATGTTTTCGACTATGGCTACACCTTC. The chain carries TRBV7-2 and TRBJ1-2, with TRBD1 matching 8 bases. This CDR3 has 18 residues. V lost 7 bases and J lost 3; bases outside the gene matches: 19. CDR1 and CDR2 from the germline V gene are SGHTA and FQGNSA.

This clonotype occurred many times. V is TRBV7-9 and J is TRBJ2-1; perhaps D is TRBD1 or TRBD2 (6 bases each). The CDR3 loop spans 16 amino acids. V gave up 5 bases and J gave up 0 bases, with 14 bases separating them. Germline V CDR1 and CDR2: SEHNR, FQNEAQ (reference sequence). CDR3 loop: CASSQEGGSSYNEQFF. In DNA, the CDR3 is TGTGCCAGCAGCCAAGAAGGGGGGAGCTCCTACAATGAGCAGTTCTTC.

At least ten counts were recorded for this clonotype. The genes are TRBV28 and TRBJ2-2, with D perhaps given as TRBD1 or TRBD2 (5 bases each). The germline gives CDR1 MDHEN, CDR2 SYDVKM. CDR3 length: 15 residues. V was trimmed by 5 bases and J by 6 bases, leaving 16 bases between them. The CDR3 nucleotides read TGTGCCAGCAGTGCTACCGGGGCCCGGCCCGGGGAGCTGTTTTTT. Translated: CASSATGARPGELFF.

In this sample, this clonotype turned up many times. The genes are TRBV11-1 and TRBJ1-1; possibly TRBD1 for D (5 bases). V dropped 1 base and J dropped 5 bases, with 17 bases sitting between them. The V gene's germline CDR1 is SGHAT and CDR2 FQDESV (reference sequence). The CDR3 has 16 residues. The CDR3 protein is CASSLGQWGMWTEAFF. In DNA, the CDR3 is TGTGCCAGCAGCTTAGGCCAGTGGGGGATGTGGACTGAAGCTTTCTTT. Drawing the rest from reference TRBV11-1 and TRBJ1-1, the complete variable domain is EAEVAQSPRYKITEKSQAVAFWCDPISGHATLYWYRQILGQGPELLVQFQDESVVDDSQLPKDRFSAERLKGVDSTLKIQPAELGDSAMYLCASSLGQWGMWTEAFFGQGTRLTVV.